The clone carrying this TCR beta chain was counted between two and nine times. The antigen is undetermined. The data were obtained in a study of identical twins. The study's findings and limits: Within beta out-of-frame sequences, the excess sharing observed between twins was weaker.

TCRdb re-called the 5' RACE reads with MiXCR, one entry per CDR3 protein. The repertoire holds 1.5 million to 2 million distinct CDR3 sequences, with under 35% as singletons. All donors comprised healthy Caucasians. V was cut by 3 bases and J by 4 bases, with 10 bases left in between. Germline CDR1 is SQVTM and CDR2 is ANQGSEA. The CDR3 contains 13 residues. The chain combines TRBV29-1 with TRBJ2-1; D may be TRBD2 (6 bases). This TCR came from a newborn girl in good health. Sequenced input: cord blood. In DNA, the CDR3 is TGCAGCGTTGAGAGACGGGGGTACAATGAGCAGTTCTTC. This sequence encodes CSVERRGYNEQFF.